This is a list of T cell receptor beta chains from one sample in a study of shared clonotypes between healthy human individuals. Sequenced by immunoSEQ multiplex PCR; TCRdb stores in-frame clones only, minus some. The sample has hundreds of thousands of clones; approximately 95% are singletons. Sequencing was done on a sample of naive CD8+ T cells sorted from blood. All receptors derive from a woman aged 30 to 39 in good health. The CDR3 runs from the conserved cysteine through the conserved F or W. A D gene is named only where the DNA matches it firmly. Clone size is given for some rows only: seen once, a few or many times, or a class if the clone is expanded.

j_call cdr3_length d_call v_call clone_size cdr3_aa cdr3_nt
TRBJ2-1 16 TRBD2 TRBV7-2 . CASSPSMSGRASEQFF TGTGCCAGCAGCCCTTCAATGAGCGGGAGGGCCAGTGAGCAGTTCTTC
TRBJ2-3 13 . TRBV27 . CASMGEVPDTQYF TGTGCCAGCATGGGGGAGGTCCCAGATACGCAGTATTTT
TRBJ1-2 12 TRBD1 TRBV30 . CARDSEVYGYTF TGTGCTCGGGACAGCGAGGTCTATGGCTACACCTTC
TRBJ2-5 16 . TRBV10-3 once CAISEGDQALLETQYF TGTGCCATCAGTGAGGGAGATCAGGCCCTATTAGAGACCCAGTACTTC
TRBJ1-5 13 . TRBV19 . CASSRDANQPQHF TGTGCCAGTAGCCGGGACGCCAATCAGCCCCAGCATTTT
TRBJ2-7 14 TRBD1 TRBV6-5 once CASSGGTGIYEQYF TGTGCCAGCAGTGGCGGGACAGGGATCTACGAGCAGTACTTC
TRBJ2-1 17 TRBD2 TRBV4-1 . CASSHPLSSGRYNEQFF TGCGCCAGCAGCCACCCGTTATCTAGCGGACGATACAATGAGCAGTTCTTC
TRBJ2-7 15 TRBD2 TRBV27 . CASSFGGGGNYEQYF TGTGCCAGCAGTTTTGGGGGGGGAGGAAATTACGAGCAGTACTTC
TRBJ2-7 16 . TRBV4-1 . CASSQDYPGFSYEQYF TGCGCCAGCAGCCAAGATTATCCAGGGTTCTCCTACGAGCAGTACTTC
TRBJ1-1 13 . TRBV7-3 . CASSLMGGTEAFF TGTGCCAGCAGCTTAATGGGGGGCACTGAAGCTTTCTTT
TRBJ2-7 15 . TRBV27 . CASSYTARSAYEQYF TGTGCCAGCAGCTACACCGCAAGGAGTGCCTACGAGCAGTACTTC